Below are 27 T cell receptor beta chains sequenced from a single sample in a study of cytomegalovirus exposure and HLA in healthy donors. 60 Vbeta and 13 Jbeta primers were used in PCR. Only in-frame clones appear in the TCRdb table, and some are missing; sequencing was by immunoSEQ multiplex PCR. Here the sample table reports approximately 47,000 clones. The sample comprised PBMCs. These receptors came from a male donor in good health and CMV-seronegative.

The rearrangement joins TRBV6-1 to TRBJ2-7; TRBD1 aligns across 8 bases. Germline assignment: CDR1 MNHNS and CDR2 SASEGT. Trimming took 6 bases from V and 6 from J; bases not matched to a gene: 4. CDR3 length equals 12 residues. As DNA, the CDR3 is TGTGCCAGCAGGGCAGGGGGCGCCGAGCAGTACTTC. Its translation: CASRAGGAEQYF.

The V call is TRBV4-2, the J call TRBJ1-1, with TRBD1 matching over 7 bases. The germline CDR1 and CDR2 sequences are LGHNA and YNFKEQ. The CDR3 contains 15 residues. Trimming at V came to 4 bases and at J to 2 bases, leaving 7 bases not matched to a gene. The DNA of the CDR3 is TGTGCCAGCAGCCGCGGAAGGACAGGTAACACTGAAGCTTTCTTT. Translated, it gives CASSRGRTGNTEAFF.

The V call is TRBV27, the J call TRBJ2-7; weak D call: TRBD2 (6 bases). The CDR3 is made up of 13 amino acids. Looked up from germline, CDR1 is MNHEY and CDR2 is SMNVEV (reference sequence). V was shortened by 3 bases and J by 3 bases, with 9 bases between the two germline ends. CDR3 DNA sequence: TGTGCCAGCAGTTTTTCGCGGGGCTACGAGCAGTACTTC. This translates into CASSFSRGYEQYF.

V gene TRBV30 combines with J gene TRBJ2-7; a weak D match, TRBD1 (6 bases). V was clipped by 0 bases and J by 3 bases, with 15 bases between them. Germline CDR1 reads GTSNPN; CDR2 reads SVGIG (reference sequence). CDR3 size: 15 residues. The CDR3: CAWSVLLGQSYEQYF. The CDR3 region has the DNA TGTGCCTGGAGTGTCCTGTTAGGACAGAGCTACGAGCAGTACTTC.

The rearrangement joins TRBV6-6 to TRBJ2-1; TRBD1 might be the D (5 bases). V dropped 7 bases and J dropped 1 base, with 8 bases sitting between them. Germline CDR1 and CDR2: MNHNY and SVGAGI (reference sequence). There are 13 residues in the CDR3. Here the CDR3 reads CASTQGSYNEQFF. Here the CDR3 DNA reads TGTGCCAGCACCCAGGGTTCCTACAATGAGCAGTTCTTC.

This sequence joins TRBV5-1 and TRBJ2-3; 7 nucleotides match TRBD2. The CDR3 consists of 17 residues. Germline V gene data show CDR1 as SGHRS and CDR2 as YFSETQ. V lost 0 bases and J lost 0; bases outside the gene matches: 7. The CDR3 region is CASSLVGRGTSTDTQYF. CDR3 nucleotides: TGCGCCAGCAGCTTGGTTGGGCGGGGGACTAGCACAGATACGCAGTATTTT.

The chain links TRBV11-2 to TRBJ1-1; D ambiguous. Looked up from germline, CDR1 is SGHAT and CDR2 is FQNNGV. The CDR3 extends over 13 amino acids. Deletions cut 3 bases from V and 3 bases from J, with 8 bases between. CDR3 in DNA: TGTGCCAGCAGCTTGCGGTTGGACACTGAAGCTTTCTTT. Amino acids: CASSLRLDTEAFF.

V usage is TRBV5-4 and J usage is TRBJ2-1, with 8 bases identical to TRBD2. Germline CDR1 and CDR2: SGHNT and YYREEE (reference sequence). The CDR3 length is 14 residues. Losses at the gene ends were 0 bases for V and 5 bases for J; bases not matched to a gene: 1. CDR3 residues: CASSLEAGDNEQFF. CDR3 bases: TGTGCCAGCAGCTTGGAAGCGGGGGACAATGAGCAGTTCTTC.

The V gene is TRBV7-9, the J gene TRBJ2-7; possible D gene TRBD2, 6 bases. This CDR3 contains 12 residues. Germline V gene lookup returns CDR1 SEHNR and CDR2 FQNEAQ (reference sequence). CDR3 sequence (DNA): TGTGCAGCGGGCGGGCACTGGTACGAGCAGTACTTC. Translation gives CAAGGHWYEQYF.

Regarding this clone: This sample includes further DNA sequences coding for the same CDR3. CDR3 protein: CASSSWGGDQPQHF. As DNA, the CDR3 is TGTGCCAGCAGCTCCTGGGGGGGGGATCAGCCCCAGCATTTT. This chain links TRBV5-6 with TRBJ1-5; D perhaps matches TRBD1 (5 bases). CDR3 length: 14 residues. Trimming pared 3 bases from V and 5 bases from J, leaving 12 bases between. Per germline, CDR1 SGHDT and CDR2 YYEEEE.

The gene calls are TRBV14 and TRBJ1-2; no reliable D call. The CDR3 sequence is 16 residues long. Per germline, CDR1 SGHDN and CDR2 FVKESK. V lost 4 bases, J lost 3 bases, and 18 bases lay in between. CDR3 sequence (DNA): TGTGCCAGCAGCCCAGGTCGGGGTTTGGTCGACTATGGCTACACCTTC. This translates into CASSPGRGLVDYGYTF.

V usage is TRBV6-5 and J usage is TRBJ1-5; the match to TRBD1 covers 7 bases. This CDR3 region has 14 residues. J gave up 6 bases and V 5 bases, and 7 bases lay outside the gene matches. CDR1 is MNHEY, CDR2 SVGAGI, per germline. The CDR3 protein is CASSRQGRSQPQHF. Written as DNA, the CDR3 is TGTGCCAGCAGTCGACAGGGTCGTAGTCAGCCCCAGCATTTT.

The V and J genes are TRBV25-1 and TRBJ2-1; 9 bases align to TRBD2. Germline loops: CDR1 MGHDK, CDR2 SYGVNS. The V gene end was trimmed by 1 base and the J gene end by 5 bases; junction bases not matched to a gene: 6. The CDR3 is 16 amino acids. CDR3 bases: TGTGCCAGCAGTGAATTAATAGTAGCGGGGGACAATGAGCAGTTCTTC. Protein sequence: CASSELIVAGDNEQFF.

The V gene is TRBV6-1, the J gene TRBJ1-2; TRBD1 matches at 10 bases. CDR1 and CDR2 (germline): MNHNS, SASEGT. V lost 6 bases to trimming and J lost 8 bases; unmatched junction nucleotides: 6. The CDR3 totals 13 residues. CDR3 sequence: CASRRQGAQGYTF. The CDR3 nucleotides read TGTGCCAGCAGGAGACAGGGGGCGCAGGGCTACACCTTC.

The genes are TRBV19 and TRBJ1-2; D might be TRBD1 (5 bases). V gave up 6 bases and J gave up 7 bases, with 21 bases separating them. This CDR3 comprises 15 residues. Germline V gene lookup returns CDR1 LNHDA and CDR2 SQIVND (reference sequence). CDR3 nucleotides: TGTGCCAGTAGAATCCGACCGGGGGTAGTGGCTGGCTACACCTTC. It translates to CASRIRPGVVAGYTF. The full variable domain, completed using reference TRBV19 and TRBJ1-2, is DGGITQSPKYLFRKEGQNVTLSCEQNLNHDAMYWYRQDPGQGLRLIYYSQIVNDFQKGDIAEGYSVSREKKESFPLTVTSAQKNPTAFYLCASRIRPGVVAGYTFGSGTRLTVV.

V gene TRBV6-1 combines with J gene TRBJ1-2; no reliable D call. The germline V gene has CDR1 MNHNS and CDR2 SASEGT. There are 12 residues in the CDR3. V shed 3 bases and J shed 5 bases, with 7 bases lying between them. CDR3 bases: TGTGCCAGCAGTGACATCAGATATGGCTACACCTTC. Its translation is CASSDIRYGYTF.

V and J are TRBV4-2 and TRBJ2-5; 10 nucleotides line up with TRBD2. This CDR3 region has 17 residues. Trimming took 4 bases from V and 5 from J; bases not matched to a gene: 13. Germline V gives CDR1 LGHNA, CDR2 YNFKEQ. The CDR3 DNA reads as TGTGCCAGCAGCCCCCAAGGCGGGACTAGCGTTATGGAGACCCAGTACTTC. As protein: CASSPQGGTSVMETQYF.

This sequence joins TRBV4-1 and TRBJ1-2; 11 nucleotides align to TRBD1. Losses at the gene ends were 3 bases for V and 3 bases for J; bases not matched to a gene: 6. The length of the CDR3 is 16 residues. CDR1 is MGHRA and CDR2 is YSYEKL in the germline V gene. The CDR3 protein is CASSHPGTGGDYGYTF. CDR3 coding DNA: TGCGCCAGCAGCCACCCCGGGACAGGGGGTGACTATGGCTACACCTTC.

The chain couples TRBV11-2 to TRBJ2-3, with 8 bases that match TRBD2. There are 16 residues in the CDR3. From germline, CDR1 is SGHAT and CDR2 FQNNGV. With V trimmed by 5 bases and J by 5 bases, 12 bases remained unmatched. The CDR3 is CASSPQPTTSEDTQYF. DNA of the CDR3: TGTGCCAGCAGCCCTCAACCAACGACTAGCGAAGATACGCAGTATTTT.

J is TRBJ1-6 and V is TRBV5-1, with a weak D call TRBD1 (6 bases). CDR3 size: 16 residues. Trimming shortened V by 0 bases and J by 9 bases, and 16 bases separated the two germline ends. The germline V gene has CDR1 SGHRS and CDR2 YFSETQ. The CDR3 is CASSLAGQGFGSPLHF. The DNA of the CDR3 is TGCGCCAGCAGCTTGGCTGGGCAGGGGTTTGGTTCACCCCTCCACTTT. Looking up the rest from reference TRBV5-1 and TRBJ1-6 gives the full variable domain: KAGVTQTPRYLIKTRGQQVTLSCSPISGHRSVSWYQQTPGQGLQFLFEYFSETQRNKGNFPGRFSGRQFSNSRSEMNVSTLELGDSALYLCASSLAGQGFGSPLHFGNGTRLTVT.

The CDR3 region is CASRRGTKAYEQYF. The CDR3 coding sequence is TGTGCCAGCCGGCGGGGGACAAAGGCCTACGAGCAGTACTTC. V and J are TRBV6-7 and TRBJ2-7; D may be TRBD2 (7 bases). TRBV6-7 is noted as an ORF with a role that remains uncertain. This CDR3 has 14 amino acids. Trimming removed 8 bases at V and 2 bases at J, with 16 bases between.

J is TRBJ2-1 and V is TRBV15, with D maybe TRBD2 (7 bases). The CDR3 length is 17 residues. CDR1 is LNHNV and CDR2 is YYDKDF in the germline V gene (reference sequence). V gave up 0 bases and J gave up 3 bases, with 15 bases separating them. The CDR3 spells CATSREGGDTIYNEQFF. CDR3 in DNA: TGTGCCACCAGCAGAGAAGGGGGGGACACAATCTACAATGAGCAGTTCTTC.

The CDR3: CASSWDRGLSGTEAFF. DNA for the CDR3: TGTGCCAGCAGCTGGGACAGGGGGCTATCGGGAACTGAAGCTTTCTTT. This rearrangement joins TRBV5-8 to TRBJ1-1, with 12 positions matching TRBD1. The ends lost 3 bases at V and 5 bases at J; junction bases unmatched: 8. CDR3 length: 16 amino acids. Germline-derived CDR1 and CDR2 are SGHTS and YDEGEE.

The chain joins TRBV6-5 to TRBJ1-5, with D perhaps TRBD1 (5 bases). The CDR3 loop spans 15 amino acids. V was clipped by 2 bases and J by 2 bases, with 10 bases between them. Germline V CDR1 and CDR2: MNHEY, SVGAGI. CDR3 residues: CASSYRGEGNQPQHF. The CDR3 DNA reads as TGTGCCAGCAGTTACAGGGGTGAGGGCAATCAGCCCCAGCATTTT.

The CDR3 loop reads CASRDSNQPQHF. The CDR3 bases are TGCGCCAGCAGGGACTCAAATCAGCCCCAGCATTTT. V is TRBV10-2 and J is TRBJ1-5; D unclear. Germline lookup yields CDR1 WSHSY and CDR2 SAAADI. There are 12 residues in the CDR3. Trimming removed 6 bases from V and 4 bases from J, with 7 bases in between.

In DNA, the CDR3 is TGTGCCAGCAGTTTACATCTGACTAGCGGGGGGGCGCGCACAGATACGCAGTATTTT. Translation: CASSLHLTSGGARTDTQYF. The chain links TRBV27 to TRBJ2-3; TRBD2 matches 14 bases. CDR1 is MNHEY and CDR2 is SMNVEV in the germline V gene (reference sequence). The CDR3 extends over 19 amino acids. V lost 2 bases, J lost 1 base, and 8 bases stayed unmatched.

Here the CDR3 reads CASSPRTGLNEKLFF. The CDR3 nucleotides are TGTGCCAGCAGCCCGAGGACAGGCCTTAATGAAAAACTGTTTTTT. The genes are TRBV7-2 and TRBJ1-4; 7 bases align to TRBD1. J was trimmed by 4 bases and V by 5 bases; bases with no gene match: 7. The CDR3 sequence is 15 residues long. Germline V gene data show CDR1 as SGHTA and CDR2 as FQGNSA.